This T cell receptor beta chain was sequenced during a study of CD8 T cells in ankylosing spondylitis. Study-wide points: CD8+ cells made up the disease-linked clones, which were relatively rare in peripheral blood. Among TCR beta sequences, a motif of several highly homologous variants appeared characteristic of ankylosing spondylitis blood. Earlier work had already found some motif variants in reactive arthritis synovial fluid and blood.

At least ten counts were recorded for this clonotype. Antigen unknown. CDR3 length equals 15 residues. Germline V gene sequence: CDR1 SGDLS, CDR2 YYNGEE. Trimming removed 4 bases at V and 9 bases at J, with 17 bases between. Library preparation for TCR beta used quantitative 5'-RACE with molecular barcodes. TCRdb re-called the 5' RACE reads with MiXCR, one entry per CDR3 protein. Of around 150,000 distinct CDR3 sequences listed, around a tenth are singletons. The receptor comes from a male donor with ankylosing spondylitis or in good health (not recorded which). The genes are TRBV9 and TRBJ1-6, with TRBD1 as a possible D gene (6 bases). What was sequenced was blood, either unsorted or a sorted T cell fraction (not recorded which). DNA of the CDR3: TGTGCCAGCAGCCCAGTGGGGGCATCGGGTTCACCCCTCCACTTT. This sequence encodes CASSPVGASGSPLHF.